Each of the 28 T cell receptor beta chains below was sequenced from the same sample in a study of T cells after yellow fever vaccination. Each CDR3 protein gets one entry after TCRdb re-called the 5' RACE reads with MiXCR. The data show 100,000 to 150,000 distinct CDR3 sequences, roughly 6.7% seen once. The specimen comprised CD4+ T cells sorted from PBMCs, sampled approximately 11 days after the first yellow fever vaccination. Every receptor here comes from a man younger than 35 who received the YFV17D yellow fever vaccine.

This clonotype was found many times. The chain joins TRBV5-1 to TRBJ1-3, with D unclear. The ends were cut back, 4 bases at V and 0 bases at J, with 11 bases in the middle. The CDR3 sequence is 15 residues long. Germline CDR1 SGHRS, CDR2 YFSETQ. CDR3 sequence (DNA): TGCGCCAGCAGCCTCCTCGAAAACTCTGGAAACACCATATATTTT. This sequence encodes CASSLLENSGNTIYF.

V usage is TRBV4-3 and J usage is TRBJ2-4, with 8 bases identical to TRBD1. Germline V gene data show CDR1 as LGHNA and CDR2 as YSLEER. J lost 8 bases, V lost 1 base, and 10 bases had no gene match. CDR3 length: 16 amino acids. The CDR3 region is CASSQGGAGQDHIQYF. The CDR3 DNA reads TGCGCCAGCAGCCAAGGGGGCGCGGGACAGGATCACATTCAGTACTTC.

This clonotype was seen just once. This may be a read error: a much more frequent sequence differs by one nucleotide. This rearrangement joins TRBV5-1 to TRBJ2-7, with 9 positions matching TRBD1. Germline lookup yields CDR1 SGHRS and CDR2 YFSETQ. CDR3 length: 16 amino acids. The CDR3 loop is CASSLGLGQGWYELYF. Written as DNA, the CDR3 is TGCGCCAGCAGCTTGGGTCTCGGACAGGGGTGGTACGAGCTGTACTTC.

This clonotype was recorded at least ten times. The chain recombines TRBV27 with TRBJ2-1, with 10 nucleotides matching TRBD1. V gave up 3 bases and J gave up 4 bases; unmatched junction bases: 3. This CDR3 spans 15 amino acids. Germline-derived CDR1 and CDR2 are MNHEY and SMNVEV (reference sequence). The CDR3 protein is CASSFDRGHYNEQFF. The CDR3 DNA reads TGTGCCAGCAGTTTCGACAGGGGGCATTACAATGAGCAGTTCTTC.

This clonotype was counted at least ten times. This rearrangement joins TRBV12-3 or TRBV12-4 to TRBJ1-3; D gene unclear. CDR3 length: 14 residues. With 10 bases removed from V and 0 bases from J, the gap between germline ends came to 13 bases. CDR3 in DNA: TGTGCCACTTTACGGGGAAACTCTGGAAACACCATATATTTT. This translates into CATLRGNSGNTIYF.

V and J are TRBV23-1 and TRBJ2-6; no firm D call. TRBV23-1 is an ORF for which the function is uncertain. V lost 6 bases and J lost 8, with 11 bases in between. This CDR3 region has 13 residues. The CDR3 region has the DNA TGCGCCAGCAGCCATCCTTTCCCCAACGTCCTGACTTTC. The encoded protein is CASSHPFPNVLTF.

This clonotype was observed many times. The chain employs TRBV6-2 or TRBV6-3 and TRBJ1-5, with D possibly being TRBD1 (5 bases). Germline V gives CDR1 MNHEY, CDR2 SVGEGT. V was shortened by 7 bases and J by 1 base, with 14 bases between the two germline ends. The CDR3 contains 15 residues. The CDR3 DNA is TGTGCCAGCACCTGGGGGGGAGGGAGCAATCAGCCCCAGCATTTT. This sequence encodes CASTWGGGSNQPQHF.

This clonotype was seen only a few times. At one end, the junction sequence differs from germline, possibly due to a read error. The V call is TRBV5-1, the J call TRBJ2-1, with TRBD1 as a possible D gene (5 bases). This CDR3 spans 10 amino acids. Germline CDR1 SGHRS, CDR2 YFSETQ. Here the CDR3 reads CASSLTQETF. Written as DNA, the CDR3 is TGCGCCAGCAGCTTAACACAGGAAACCTTC.

This clonotype came up many times. The chain links TRBV7-2 to TRBJ2-5; D unclear. The germline V gene has CDR1 SGHTA and CDR2 FQGNSA. V was clipped by 5 bases and J by 5 bases, with 9 bases between them. The CDR3 has 12 amino acids. The DNA for the CDR3 is TGTGCCAGCAGCGCTACGGTGGAGACCCAGTACTTC. Amino acid sequence: CASSATVETQYF.

Ten or more counts support this clonotype. This sequence joins TRBV10-3 and TRBJ1-2; a weak D match, TRBD1 (5 bases). This CDR3 contains 12 residues. Trimming took 11 bases from V and 0 from J, leaving 10 bases between them. CDR1 and CDR2 from the germline V gene are ENHRY and SYGVKD. The CDR3 sequence: CAVGPPNYGYTF. CDR3 nucleotides: TGTGCCGTGGGGCCCCCTAACTATGGCTACACCTTC.

This chain links TRBV6-2 or TRBV6-3 with TRBJ2-3, with TRBD2 matching over 7 bases. The CDR3 runs 14 residues. Trimming removed 10 bases from V and 5 bases from J; junction bases left unmatched: 12. Looked up from germline, CDR1 is MNHEY and CDR2 is SVGEGT. The CDR3 region has the DNA TGTGCCACCACGGGAGGCGGGGCCGAAGATACGCAGTATTTT. This translates into CATTGGGAEDTQYF.

This clonotype showed up many times. The chain recombines TRBV7-9 with TRBJ1-5; 8 bases line up with TRBD1. The CDR3 length is 13 residues. Germline values: CDR1 SEHNR, CDR2 FQNEAQ (reference sequence). V lost 5 bases to trimming and J lost 4 bases; unmatched junction nucleotides: 1. This CDR3 is CASSRQGNQPQHF. In nucleotides, the CDR3 is TGTGCCAGCAGCCGACAGGGGAATCAGCCCCAGCATTTT.

This clonotype appeared many times. This chain connects TRBV24-1 to TRBJ2-1; D possibly corresponds to TRBD1 (5 bases). The germline V gene has CDR1 KGHDR and CDR2 SFDVKD. This CDR3 comprises 15 residues. V was clipped by 2 bases and J by 8 bases, with 15 bases between them. The CDR3 DNA sequence: TGTGCCACCAGTGATTCCTCTAGGGGCGGCGATGAGCAGTTCTTC. The encoded protein is CATSDSSRGGDEQFF.

This clonotype was counted ten times or more. The DNA of the CDR3 is TGTGCCACCTCTGACAGGGTAGATACCGGGGAGCTGTTTTTT. This translates into CATSDRVDTGELFF. The rearrangement uses TRBV7-6 and TRBJ2-2; 7 bases agree with TRBD1. The CDR3 runs 14 residues. Germline trimming cut 10 bases from V and 5 bases from J; bases unmatched to any gene: 10. Looked up from germline, CDR1 is SGHVS and CDR2 is FNYEAQ.

This clonotype was seen many times. V is TRBV7-2 and J is TRBJ1-6; a weak D match, TRBD1 (5 bases). The germline V gene encodes CDR1 SGHTA and CDR2 FQGNSA. Trimming took off 1 base at V and 6 bases at J, with 10 bases between the two ends. The CDR3 is 15 amino acids. The CDR3 region is CASSLERGGNSPLHF. CDR3 DNA sequence: TGTGCCAGCAGCTTAGAAAGGGGTGGTAATTCACCCCTCCACTTT.

The chain combines TRBV7-9 with TRBJ1-2, with D tentatively TRBD1 (5 bases). V lost 1 base to trimming and J lost 6 bases, with 15 bases between them. The V gene's germline CDR1 is SEHNR and CDR2 FQNEAQ (reference sequence). This CDR3 spans 15 amino acids. CDR3 sequence reads: CASSLEVVGQDGYTF. For the CDR3, the DNA is TGTGCCAGCAGCTTAGAGGTTGTGGGGCAGGATGGCTACACCTTC. The full variable domain, completed using reference TRBV7-9 and TRBJ1-2, is DTGVSQNPRHKITKRGQNVTFRCDPISEHNRLYWYRQTLGQGPEFLTYFQNEAQLEKSRLLSDRFSAERPKGSFSTLEIQRTEQGDSAMYLCASSLEVVGQDGYTFGSGTRLTVV.

This clonotype was seen at least ten times. The V gene is TRBV2, the J gene TRBJ1-1, with TRBD1 identical over 8 bases. V was clipped by 6 bases and J by 1 base; unmatched bases: 4. The CDR3 length is 14 residues. Germline V lookup: CDR1 SNHLY, CDR2 FYNNEI. CDR3 protein: CASSKQGENTEAFF. Written as DNA, the CDR3 is TGTGCCAGCAGCAAACAGGGGGAGAACACTGAAGCTTTCTTT.

The chain joins TRBV20-1 to TRBJ1-2; no clear D. The CDR3 is 16 residues long. V was cut by 1 base and J by 0 bases, with 15 bases left in between. Germline V gives CDR1 DFQATT, CDR2 SNEGSKA (reference sequence). The CDR3 DNA sequence: TGCAGTGCTAGAGGGTCTGGGTTTGGCTCTAACTATGGCTACACCTTC. It translates to CSARGSGFGSNYGYTF.

This clonotype was detected ten times or more. The chain links TRBV5-1 to TRBJ2-5; 10 positions match TRBD1. The CDR3 runs to 16 residues. Trimming removed 4 bases from V and 2 bases from J; junction bases left unmatched: 8. From germline, CDR1 is SGHRS and CDR2 YFSETQ. The chain's CDR3 is CASSRTGGNGQETQYF. CDR3 nucleotides: TGCGCCAGCAGCAGGACAGGGGGTAATGGTCAAGAGACCCAGTACTTC.

This clonotype has ten or more counts. The chain joins TRBV5-1 to TRBJ2-3; tentatively, D is TRBD1 (6 bases). CDR1 SGHRS and CDR2 YFSETQ come from the germline V gene. There are 16 residues in the CDR3. The germline V and J ends were trimmed by 2 bases and 3 bases, with 16 bases remaining between them. This chain's CDR3 is CASSLPQGMGTDTQYF. The CDR3, as DNA: TGCGCCAGCAGCTTACCACAGGGAATGGGGACAGATACGCAGTATTTT.

This clonotype was found many times. The chain joins TRBV12-3 or TRBV12-4 to TRBJ2-5; weak D call: TRBD1 (5 bases). Trimming took off 6 bases at V and 5 bases at J, with 10 bases between the two ends. The CDR3 has 12 amino acids. The CDR3 DNA is TGTGCCAGCAGGGGATCAGGGGAGACCCAGTACTTC. Its protein product is CASRGSGETQYF.

This clonotype was observed many times. The chain recombines TRBV9 with TRBJ2-5; 8 positions match TRBD1. Trimming cost V 3 bases and J 4 bases; bases outside gene matches: 5. The length of the CDR3 is 14 residues. From germline, CDR1 is SGDLS and CDR2 YYNGEE. In nucleotides, the CDR3 is TGTGCCAGCAGCGCCGACAGGGGTGGAGAGACCCAGTACTTC. Translation gives CASSADRGGETQYF.

The chain couples TRBV20-1 to TRBJ2-5; 8 bases line up with TRBD1. CDR3 length: 14 residues. J lost 2 bases, V lost 2 bases, and 4 bases had no gene match. Per germline, CDR1 DFQATT and CDR2 SNEGSKA (reference sequence). DNA of the CDR3: TGCAGTGCTAGACCTAGGACAGGGCAAGAGACCCAGTACTTC. Protein product: CSARPRTGQETQYF.

This chain uses TRBV19 with TRBJ2-5; 11 bases agree with TRBD1. V was pared by 6 bases and J by 5 bases, with 14 bases of the junction left unmatched. The CDR3 is 17 amino acids. The germline V gene encodes CDR1 LNHDA and CDR2 SQIVND (reference sequence). The chain's CDR3 is CASSQDRGPRELETQYF. The CDR3 region has the DNA TGTGCCAGTAGCCAGGACAGGGGGCCACGAGAGCTGGAGACCCAGTACTTC.

This clonotype occurred many times. The chain uses TRBV6-1 and TRBJ1-5; D not certain. The CDR3 extends over 14 amino acids. Trimming took 7 bases from V and 5 from J, leaving 15 bases between them. Per germline, CDR1 MNHNS and CDR2 SASEGT. The CDR3 DNA follows: TGTGCCAGCACCCCGAGGGCAGGAGATCAGCCCCAGCATTTT. Its protein product is CASTPRAGDQPQHF.

This chain joins TRBV9 and TRBJ1-6; the match to TRBD1 covers 7 bases. The CDR3 has 17 residues. Germline V gene lookup returns CDR1 SGDLS and CDR2 YYNGEE. Trimming cost V 7 bases and J 9 bases; bases outside gene matches: 19. This chain's CDR3 is CASGHRRKKNRGSPLHF. The CDR3 nucleotides read TGTGCCAGCGGACACCGCAGGAAAAAAAACAGGGGTTCACCCCTCCACTTT. Based on the CDR3 plus reference TRBV9 and TRBJ1-6, the full variable domain is DSGVTQTPKHLITATGQRVTLRCSPRSGDLSVYWYQQSLDQGLQFLIQYYNGEERAKGNILERFSAQQFPDLHSELNLSSLELGDSALYFCASGHRRKKNRGSPLHFGNGTRLTVT.

This clonotype was seen many times. The chain employs TRBV9 and TRBJ2-5; no clear D gene. Trimming removed 5 bases from V and 4 bases from J, with 15 bases in between. The CDR3 has 14 amino acids. Germline V gene sequence: CDR1 SGDLS, CDR2 YYNGEE. The CDR3 DNA is TGTGCCAGCAGTGCTTCTACGGTCGCAGAGACCCAGTACTTC. Translated, it gives CASSASTVAETQYF.

This clonotype was recorded many times. V usage is TRBV28 and J usage is TRBJ2-7, with D hard to call. Germline assignment: CDR1 MDHEN and CDR2 SYDVKM. The CDR3 is 16 residues long. Trimming shortened V by 3 bases and J by 2 bases, and 17 bases separated the two germline ends. The CDR3 region is CASSFRLTDLTYEQYV. CDR3 sequence (DNA): TGTGCCAGCAGTTTCCGGCTGACTGACCTAACCTACGAGCAGTACGTC.